These T cell receptor beta chains were read from a single sample in a study of blood T cell repertoires in COVID-19. TCRdb keeps only in-frame clones here, not all; method: immunoSEQ multiplex PCR. The top ten clones hold under 10% of a sample with about 110,000 clones, approximately 65% of them seen once. The sample was peripheral blood. The receptors stem from a woman in her sixties or seventies with acute or convalescent COVID-19. The CDR3 runs from the conserved cysteine through the conserved F or W. The order of the fields is clone size, V gene, D gene, J gene, CDR3 length, CDR3 DNA, CDR3 protein. D genes are given only for firm matches. Rows may omit the clone size; those that give it use once, few, many or a size class.

size: once
V: TRBV5-1
D: NA
J: TRBJ1-6
length: 18
DNA: TGCGCCAGCAGCTTGGGAGGGGGTAGAGACGGGCGAGATTCACCCCTCCACTTT
CDR3: CASSLGGGRDGRDSPLHF

size: NA
V: TRBV7-9
D: TRBD1
J: TRBJ2-2
length: 16
DNA: TGTGCCAGCAGCTCGCGAACTTGGACAGGGACCGGGGAGCTGTTTTTT
CDR3: CASSSRTWTGTGELFF

size: few
V: TRBV7-2
D: NA
J: TRBJ2-7
length: 12
DNA: TGTGCCAGCAGCTTACCGGGTTTTCGGCAGTACTTC
CDR3: CASSLPGFRQYF

size: once
V: TRBV18
D: NA
J: TRBJ2-2
length: 14
DNA: TGTGCCAGCTCACCGGACTGGAACACCGGGGAGCTGTTTTTT
CDR3: CASSPDWNTGELFF

size: few
V: TRBV30
D: NA
J: TRBJ1-2
length: 14
DNA: TGTGCCTGGAGTGTAGCTACTGCAGGGAAGGGCTACACCTTC
CDR3: CAWSVATAGKGYTF

size: few
V: TRBV5-5
D: NA
J: TRBJ1-5
length: 13
DNA: TGTGCCAGCAGCCGGCGGGAGAATCAGCCCCAGCATTTT
CDR3: CASSRRENQPQHF

size: NA
V: TRBV6-5
D: TRBD1
J: TRBJ2-7
length: 14
DNA: TGTGCCAGCAATCGCTGGGACAGGGGTCACGAGCAGTACTTC
CDR3: CASNRWDRGHEQYF

size: NA
V: TRBV16
D: NA
J: TRBJ2-5
length: 16
DNA: TGTGCCAGCAGCCAAAGTGGCAGGGTCGCGGAAGAGACCCAGTACTTC
CDR3: CASSQSGRVAEETQYF

size: once
V: TRBV9
D: NA
J: TRBJ1-6
length: 14
DNA: TGTGCCAGCAGCCCGGGGCAGGGGACTTCACCCCTCCACTTT
CDR3: CASSPGQGTSPLHF

size: NA
V: TRBV19
D: TRBD1
J: TRBJ1-6
length: 15
DNA: TGTGCCAGTAGTATAGCGGGACAGGGTAATTCACCCCTCCACTTT
CDR3: CASSIAGQGNSPLHF

size: NA
V: TRBV7-3
D: NA
J: TRBJ1-1
length: 13
DNA: TGTGCCAGCAGCTCGCAGATGAACACTGAAGCTTTCTTT
CDR3: CASSSQMNTEAFF

size: NA
V: TRBV6-5
D: NA
J: TRBJ2-3
length: 13
DNA: TGTGCCAGCACCTTAAGCCCCACAGATACGCAGTATTTT
CDR3: CASTLSPTDTQYF

size: NA
V: TRBV11-2
D: NA
J: TRBJ2-5
length: 14
DNA: TGTGCCAGCAGCTTTATCCACAGTCAAGAGACCCAGTACTTC
CDR3: CASSFIHSQETQYF

size: NA
V: TRBV6-2/TRBV6-3
D: NA
J: TRBJ1-2
length: 14
DNA: TGTGCCAGCAGTGGCCGAGCGGATAACTATGGCTACACCTTC
CDR3: CASSGRADNYGYTF

size: NA
V: TRBV15
D: TRBD2
J: TRBJ2-1
length: 18
DNA: TGTGCCACCAGCAGGAATAAACCGGGACTAGGTTTTAGGAATGAGCAGTTCTTC
CDR3: CATSRNKPGLGFRNEQFF

size: NA
V: TRBV10-3
D: NA
J: TRBJ1-1
length: 15
DNA: TGTGCCATCAGTGGGCGACAGGTGACAAACACTGAAGCTTTCTTT
CDR3: CAISGRQVTNTEAFF

size: NA
V: TRBV30
D: TRBD1
J: TRBJ2-7
length: 15
DNA: TGTGCCTGGAGTGGTGAGACAGGGAGCTCCTACGAGCAGTACTTC
CDR3: CAWSGETGSSYEQYF

size: NA
V: TRBV19
D: NA
J: TRBJ1-5
length: 14
DNA: TGTGCCAGTAGACCGACAGGTAGCAATCAGCCCCAGCATTTT
CDR3: CASRPTGSNQPQHF

size: once
V: TRBV7-9
D: TRBD1
J: TRBJ2-5
length: 15
DNA: TGTGCCAGCAGCTTGGACAGGGTGAATGGAGAGACCCAGTACTTC
CDR3: CASSLDRVNGETQYF

size: NA
V: TRBV19
D: NA
J: TRBJ2-2
length: 15
DNA: TGTGCCAGTAAGGACTCCCTCCGGGACACCGGGGAGCTGTTTTTT
CDR3: CASKDSLRDTGELFF

size: NA
V: TRBV5-1
D: TRBD1
J: TRBJ1-1
length: 15
DNA: TGCGCCAGCAGCAGGGGACAGGGTAAGAGTGCTGAAGCTTTCTTT
CDR3: CASSRGQGKSAEAFF

size: NA
V: TRBV6-4
D: TRBD1
J: TRBJ1-6
length: 13
DNA: TGTGCCAGCAGTGACTGGACAGGGTCACCCCTCCACTTT
CDR3: CASSDWTGSPLHF

size: NA
V: TRBV7-8
D: NA
J: TRBJ1-5
length: 15
DNA: TGTGCCAGCAGCTCAAATTCCGGAGGGAATCAGCCCCAGCATTTT
CDR3: CASSSNSGGNQPQHF

size: NA
V: TRBV15
D: TRBD1
J: TRBJ2-7
length: 14
DNA: TGTGCCACCAGCAGTCCGGGACAGTCCTACGAGCAGTACTTC
CDR3: CATSSPGQSYEQYF

size: NA
V: TRBV29-1
D: TRBD1
J: TRBJ1-4
length: 14
DNA: TGCAGCGGTGGGACAGGGAACTATAATGAAAAACTGTTTTTT
CDR3: CSGGTGNYNEKLFF

size: NA
V: TRBV28
D: NA
J: TRBJ1-6
length: 19
DNA: TGTGCCAGCAGTTTGATTAGTCGGCGGCAGGGAAGGGTGTATTCACCCCTCCACTTT
CDR3: CASSLISRRQGRVYSPLHF

size: once
V: TRBV2
D: NA
J: TRBJ2-3
length: 13
DNA: TGTGCCAGCAGTGCAATCGGTCTGAGTACGCAGTATTTT
CDR3: CASSAIGLSTQYF

size: NA
V: TRBV5-1
D: NA
J: TRBJ1-1
length: 16
DNA: TGCGCCAGCAGCTCGCGACTACAGGGCCTGAACACTGAAGCTTTCTTT
CDR3: CASSSRLQGLNTEAFF

size: NA
V: TRBV7-2
D: TRBD1
J: TRBJ1-1
length: 13
DNA: TGTGCCAGCACCAAGGACAGGGCCACTGAAGCTTTCTTT
CDR3: CASTKDRATEAFF

size: NA
V: TRBV5-1
D: TRBD1
J: TRBJ2-2
length: 16
DNA: TGCGCCAGCAGCTCAACGACAGGGGGAAACACCGGGGAGCTGTTTTTT
CDR3: CASSSTTGGNTGELFF

size: many
V: TRBV5-1
D: TRBD1
J: TRBJ2-7
length: 14
DNA: TGCGCCAGCAGCCCCGGGACAGGGTTCCACGAGCAGTACTTC
CDR3: CASSPGTGFHEQYF